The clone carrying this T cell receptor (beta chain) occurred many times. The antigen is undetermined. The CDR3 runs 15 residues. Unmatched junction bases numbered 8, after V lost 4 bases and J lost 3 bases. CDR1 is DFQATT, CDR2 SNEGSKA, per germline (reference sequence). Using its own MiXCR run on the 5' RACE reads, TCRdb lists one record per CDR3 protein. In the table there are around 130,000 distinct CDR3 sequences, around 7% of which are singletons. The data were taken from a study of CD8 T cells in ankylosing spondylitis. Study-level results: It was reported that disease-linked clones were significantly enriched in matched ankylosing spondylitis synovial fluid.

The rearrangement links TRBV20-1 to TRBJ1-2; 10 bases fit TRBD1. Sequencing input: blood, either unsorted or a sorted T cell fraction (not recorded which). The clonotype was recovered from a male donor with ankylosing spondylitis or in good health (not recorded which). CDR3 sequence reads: CSATMGQGSDYGYTF. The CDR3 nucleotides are TGCAGTGCTACCATGGGACAGGGGAGCGACTATGGCTACACCTTC.